These 25 T cell receptor beta chains came from one sample sequenced in a study of blood T cell repertoires in COVID-19. Profiled with immunoSEQ multiplex PCR; TCRdb holds only in-frame clones, not every one. The repertoire includes about 62,000 clones, approximately 73% of them detected once, and 5% to 7% sits in the top ten. The sequenced sample was peripheral blood. Receptors originate from a woman between 50 and 59 years old with active or convalescent COVID-19.

This clone was found once. The chain is built from TRBV5-1 and TRBJ2-2; 12 bases agree with TRBD2. Germline V gene lookup returns CDR1 SGHRS and CDR2 YFSETQ. Trimming at V came to 0 bases and at J to 1 base, leaving 4 bases not matched to a gene. This CDR3 has 18 residues. The CDR3 spells CASSLAPTSGGNTGELFF. The CDR3 DNA reads as TGCGCCAGCAGCTTGGCCCCGACTAGCGGGGGGAACACCGGGGAGCTGTTTTTT. Full variable domain (outside the CDR3, taken from reference TRBV5-1 and TRBJ2-2): KAGVTQTPRYLIKTRGQQVTLSCSPISGHRSVSWYQQTPGQGLQFLFEYFSETQRNKGNFPGRFSGRQFSNSRSEMNVSTLELGDSALYLCASSLAPTSGGNTGELFFGEGSRLTVL.

The chain is built from TRBV20-1 and TRBJ1-1; TRBD1 might be the D (6 bases). CDR3 size: 11 residues. V shed 6 bases and J shed 9 bases, with 14 bases lying between them. Germline CDR1 and CDR2: DFQATT and SNEGSKA (reference sequence). CDR3 protein: CSAYPQGKAFF. The CDR3 DNA is TGCAGTGCCTACCCACAGGGAAAAGCTTTCTTT.

V gene TRBV12-5 combines with J gene TRBJ1-6, with TRBD1 identical over 7 bases. CDR1 is LGHNT and CDR2 is FRNRAP in the germline V gene. This CDR3 is 16 amino acids long. Trimming took 4 bases from V and 0 from J; bases not matched to a gene: 3. Here the CDR3 reads CASGSTGSSYNSPLHF. CDR3 sequence (DNA): TGTGCTAGTGGTTCGACAGGGAGCTCCTATAATTCACCCCTCCACTTT.

This clone was observed a single time. This chain joins TRBV2 and TRBJ2-3; 11 nucleotides agree with TRBD2. CDR3 size: 14 residues. Germline trimming cut 6 bases from V and 6 bases from J; bases unmatched to any gene: 5. Per the germline V gene, CDR1 is SNHLY and CDR2 is FYNNEI. The CDR3 protein is CASSRSGRGDTQYF. The DNA for the CDR3 is TGTGCCAGCAGCCGTAGCGGGAGGGGGGATACGCAGTATTTT.

In this sample, this clone turned up a few times. The chain recombines TRBV18 with TRBJ2-3; 8 positions agree with TRBD1. The CDR3 loop spans 16 amino acids. J was trimmed by 3 bases and V by 2 bases; bases with no gene match: 7. CDR1 is KGHSH and CDR2 is LQKENI in the germline V gene. CDR3 protein: CASSPDRGSRTDTQYF. The DNA for the CDR3 is TGTGCCAGCTCACCAGACAGGGGTTCTCGAACAGATACGCAGTATTTT. Combining the CDR3 with reference TRBV18 and TRBJ2-3 gives the whole variable domain NAGVMQNPRHLVRRRGQEARLRCSPMKGHSHVYWYRQLPEEGLKFMVYLQKENIIDESGMPKERFSAEFPKEGPSILRIQQVVRGDSAAYFCASSPDRGSRTDTQYFGPGTRLTVL.

A single count supports this clone. The rearrangement links TRBV4-3 to TRBJ1-4, with 10 bases lining up with TRBD1. Unmatched junction bases numbered 3, after V lost 0 bases and J lost 8 bases. The CDR3 contains 15 residues. From germline, CDR1 is LGHNA and CDR2 YSLEER. CDR3 protein: CASSQDWDRGEKLFF. CDR3 coding DNA: TGCGCCAGCAGCCAAGATTGGGACAGGGGAGAAAAACTGTTTTTT.

This clone was counted a single time. This chain connects TRBV11-2 to TRBJ2-3; D is ambiguous. V was cut by 5 bases and J by 0 bases, with 15 bases left in between. The CDR3 has 16 amino acids. CDR1 and CDR2 (germline): SGHAT, FQNNGV. CDR3 protein: CASSRSQIPSTDTQYF. The CDR3, as DNA: TGTGCCAGCAGCCGGAGTCAGATTCCTAGCACAGATACGCAGTATTTT.

The V and J genes are TRBV10-2 and TRBJ2-1, with 11 bases matching TRBD1. From germline, CDR1 is WSHSY and CDR2 SAAADI. The CDR3 length is 15 residues. The V and J ends lost 6 bases and 14 bases, in that order; junction bases with no gene match: 15. CDR3 DNA sequence: TGCGCCAGCAGACCCGCCGGGACAGGGGGGGTGCATGAGTTCTTC. This encodes CASRPAGTGGVHEFF.

This sequence joins TRBV7-9 and TRBJ2-1; 7 positions match TRBD2. Trimming at V came to 5 bases and at J to 10 bases, leaving 2 bases not matched to a gene. The CDR3 is 11 residues long. The germline gives CDR1 SEHNR, CDR2 FQNEAQ (reference sequence). CDR3 sequence (DNA): TGTGCCAGCAGCCCCGGGGGGGAGCAGTTCTTC. This encodes CASSPGGEQFF.

This sequence joins TRBV11-2 and TRBJ1-1; no firm D call. There are 13 residues in the CDR3. Between the trimmed V and J ends, which lost 6 bases and 7 bases, there was a span of 15 bases. CDR1 and CDR2 (germline): SGHAT, FQNNGV. CDR3 region: CASSFRPTLEAFF. The DNA for the CDR3 is TGTGCCAGCAGTTTCCGCCCGACACTTGAAGCTTTCTTT.

This sequence joins TRBV7-6 and TRBJ1-3; the D is unclear. Trimming stripped 2 bases from V and 0 bases from J, with 14 bases between. CDR1 and CDR2 from the germline V gene are SGHVS and FNYEAQ. CDR3 size: 17 residues. The CDR3 loop is CASSLSPDSVSGNTIYF. Written as DNA, the CDR3 is TGTGCCAGCAGCTTAAGCCCGGACTCTGTCTCTGGAAACACCATATATTTT.

The chain couples TRBV4-3 to TRBJ2-5, with 10 bases matching TRBD1. This CDR3 region has 16 residues. Germline lookup yields CDR1 LGHNA and CDR2 YSLEER. Trimming removed 0 bases from V and 5 bases from J; junction bases left unmatched: 6. The CDR3 DNA reads as TGCGCCAGCAGCCAAGATCCGACAGGGGGCGCGGAGACCCAGTACTTC. The encoded protein is CASSQDPTGGAETQYF.

The chain joins TRBV19 to TRBJ1-6; TRBD1 matches 8 bases. Per the germline V gene, CDR1 is LNHDA and CDR2 is SQIVND (reference sequence). Unmatched junction bases numbered 11, after V lost 9 bases and J lost 10 bases. The length of the CDR3 is 14 residues. CDR3 in DNA: TGTGCCAGCTCCGCGGACAGGGCGGGGTCACCCCTCCACTTT. As protein: CASSADRAGSPLHF.

The chain combines TRBV2 with TRBJ1-2, with 7 bases fitting TRBD1. This CDR3 spans 14 amino acids. In germline, CDR1 is SNHLY, CDR2 FYNNEI. V dropped 5 bases and J dropped 4; count of bases not matched to a gene: 7. The CDR3 DNA sequence: TGTGCCAGCAGTCGACAGGGCCCGGCCTATGGCTACACCTTC. This gives the protein CASSRQGPAYGYTF.

V is TRBV12-5 and J is TRBJ1-4; D not resolved. The germline V and J ends were trimmed by 6 bases and 8 bases, with 13 bases remaining between them. CDR1 is LGHNT, CDR2 FRNRAP, per germline. The length of the CDR3 is 13 residues. This CDR3 reads CASGRSSGEKLFF. In nucleotides, the CDR3 is TGTGCTAGTGGGCGGTCATCCGGGGAAAAACTGTTTTTT.

The gene calls are TRBV4-3 and TRBJ2-2; no firm D call. Germline V gene sequence: CDR1 LGHNA, CDR2 YSLEER. CDR3 length: 18 amino acids. Trimming pared 2 bases from V and 2 bases from J, leaving 18 bases between. CDR3 DNA sequence: TGCGCCAGCAGCCAACACCTCAGCCAGCGCCTAAACACCGGGGAGCTGTTTTTT. Its protein product is CASSQHLSQRLNTGELFF.

The CDR3 nucleotides read TGCGCCAGCAGCTCCCCCGGGGGGGACACTGAAGCTTTCTTT. It encodes CASSSPGGDTEAFF. The chain is built from TRBV5-1 and TRBJ1-1; possible D gene TRBD1, 5 bases. V lost 3 bases, J lost 3 bases, and 12 bases lay in between. The CDR3 extends over 14 amino acids. The germline V gene has CDR1 SGHRS and CDR2 YFSETQ.

This clone turned up a few times. The V and J genes are TRBV10-3 and TRBJ2-1; D might be TRBD2 (6 bases). V gave up 10 bases and J gave up 8 bases, with 21 bases separating them. The germline V gene has CDR1 ENHRY and CDR2 SYGVKD. The CDR3 consists of 14 residues. CDR3 nucleotides: TGTGCCACGGGATTAGCGGCAGGCTCCCATGAGCAGTTCTTC. The encoded protein is CATGLAAGSHEQFF.

V is TRBV24-1 and J is TRBJ2-5; 11 bases line up with TRBD1. Looked up from germline, CDR1 is KGHDR and CDR2 is SFDVKD. J lost 5 bases, V lost 4 bases, and 5 bases had no gene match. The CDR3 extends over 15 amino acids. CDR3 nucleotide sequence: TGTGCCACCAGTGAGCGGGACAGGGGGAGGGAGACCCAGTACTTC. Its translation: CATSERDRGRETQYF.

J is TRBJ2-1 and V is TRBV7-6, with TRBD1 matching 8 bases. The CDR3 runs to 15 residues. Germline V gene lookup returns CDR1 SGHVS and CDR2 FNYEAQ. Trimming removed 4 bases from V and 0 bases from J; junction bases left unmatched: 2. The CDR3 DNA reads TGTGCCAGCAGCTCCACAGGGGGCTCCTACAATGAGCAGTTCTTC. This sequence encodes CASSSTGGSYNEQFF.

The J gene is TRBJ1-1, the V gene TRBV30; D perhaps matches TRBD1 (5 bases). V was shortened by 3 bases and J by 4 bases, with 9 bases between the two germline ends. Germline V lookup: CDR1 GTSNPN, CDR2 SVGIG (reference sequence). The CDR3 consists of 12 residues. The CDR3 protein is CAWREDSTEAFF. DNA of the CDR3: TGTGCCTGGAGGGAAGACAGCACTGAAGCTTTCTTT. Using reference TRBV30 and TRBJ1-1 for the parts outside the CDR3, the full variable domain is SQTIHQWPATLVQPVGSPLSLECTVEGTSNPNLYWYRQAAGRGLQLLFYSVGIGQISSEVPQNLSASRPQDRQFILSSKKLLLSDSGFYLCAWREDSTEAFFGQGTRLTVV.

Comments on this clone: The sample contains more than one DNA sequence encoding this CDR3. V gene TRBV4-2 combines with J gene TRBJ2-3; 12 bases map to TRBD2. The CDR3 is made up of 17 amino acids. The germline V gene encodes CDR1 LGHNA and CDR2 YNFKEQ. Unmatched junction bases numbered 7, after V lost 3 bases and J lost 3 bases. CDR3 DNA: TGTGCCAGCAGCCAGGCCCTAGCGGGAGGGCCGACAGATACGCAGTATTTT. Protein: CASSQALAGGPTDTQYF.

DNA of the CDR3: TGTGCCAGCAGTTACGCCTATTTGGTTTCTGAAGCTTTCTTT. Its protein product is CASSYAYLVSEAFF. V usage is TRBV6-2 or TRBV6-3 and J usage is TRBJ1-1; D is ambiguous. The CDR3 is 14 residues long. Germline CDR1 and CDR2: MNHEY and SVGEGT. Trimming stripped 2 bases from V and 6 bases from J, with 13 bases between.

The rearrangement uses TRBV5-1 and TRBJ1-2; tentatively, D is TRBD1 (5 bases). CDR3 length: 14 residues. Germline-derived CDR1 and CDR2 are SGHRS and YFSETQ. V gave up 0 bases and J gave up 3 bases, with 9 bases separating them. This CDR3 is CASSLDWGDYGYTF. DNA for the CDR3: TGCGCCAGCAGCTTGGACTGGGGGGACTATGGCTACACCTTC.

The chain is built from TRBV10-3 and TRBJ1-3; D perhaps matches TRBD1 (5 bases). CDR1 and CDR2 from the germline V gene are ENHRY and SYGVKD. Trimming took 6 bases from V and 0 from J, leaving 15 bases between them. This CDR3 has 16 residues. In nucleotides, the CDR3 is TGTGCCATCAGCGCTTCGGGACTCCTCTCTGGAAACACCATATATTTT. Protein sequence: CAISASGLLSGNTIYF.